This entry lists 17 T cell receptor beta chains sequenced from one sample in a study of blood T cell repertoires in COVID-19. The protocol was immunoSEQ multiplex PCR, while the TCRdb copy is restricted to in-frame clones and leaves out a portion. Of approximately 250,000 clones listed, more than 80% are singletons. The sample taken for sequencing was PBMCs or T cells enriched from blood (not recorded which). Receptors were obtained from a woman in her 30s with acute COVID-19.

The J gene is TRBJ2-1, the V gene TRBV3-1 (or the pseudogene TRBV3-2), with TRBD2 matching over 12 bases. The germline V gene has CDR1 LGHDT and CDR2 YNNKEL (reference sequence). The CDR3 extends over 15 amino acids. V shed 1 base, J shed 10 bases, and the junction held 5 bases outside the gene matches. This CDR3 is CASSQGLAGDDEQFF. The CDR3 DNA reads TGTGCCAGCAGCCAAGGACTAGCGGGAGATGACGAGCAGTTCTTC.

The chain uses TRBV27 and TRBJ1-2; D unresolved. The CDR3 is 14 amino acids. The V end was cut by 4 bases, the J end by 4 bases, with 13 bases between. Germline CDR1 reads MNHEY; CDR2 reads SMNVEV (reference sequence). The DNA for the CDR3 is TGTGCCAGCAGTTGGGAGGCTGCCACCTATGGCTACACCTTC. Its translation is CASSWEAATYGYTF.

This sequence joins TRBV18 and TRBJ2-3, with 8 positions matching TRBD2. The length of the CDR3 is 16 residues. The V and J ends lost 1 base and 3 bases, in that order; junction bases with no gene match: 6. Germline lookup yields CDR1 KGHSH and CDR2 LQKENI. Here the CDR3 DNA reads TGTGCCAGCTCACCACAAGGGACTAGTAATACAGATACGCAGTATTTT. Translation: CASSPQGTSNTDTQYF.

Here the CDR3 reads CASSYSRTGRNQPQHF. The CDR3 DNA sequence: TGTGCCAGCAGTTACTCTCGGACAGGGCGTAATCAGCCCCAGCATTTT. The V and J genes are TRBV6-5 and TRBJ1-5; 8 nucleotides agree with TRBD1. The CDR3 runs to 16 residues. V lost 0 bases to trimming and J lost 4 bases; unmatched junction nucleotides: 5. Germline V gene lookup returns CDR1 MNHEY and CDR2 SVGAGI.

The chain uses TRBV3-1 (or the pseudogene TRBV3-2) and TRBJ2-1, with TRBD2 matching over 8 bases. The CDR3 is made up of 18 amino acids. Germline V gene lookup returns CDR1 LGHDT and CDR2 YNNKEL (reference sequence). V was pared by 1 base and J by 7 bases, with 15 bases of the junction left unmatched. The CDR3 protein is CASSQVGGGLGPLNEQFF. The DNA for the CDR3 is TGTGCCAGCAGCCAAGTCGGCGGGGGACTAGGGCCGTTAAATGAGCAGTTCTTC.

The rearrangement links TRBV10-3 to TRBJ2-2; 8 nucleotides match TRBD2. V shed 7 bases and J 4 bases; nucleotides not matched to a gene: 8. Germline lookup yields CDR1 ENHRY and CDR2 SYGVKD. CDR3 length: 15 amino acids. DNA for the CDR3: TGTGCCATCACCGGGAGCGGGAGCGGCACCGGGGAGCTGTTTTTT. Residues: CAITGSGSGTGELFF.

This clone appeared a few times. The J gene is TRBJ2-7, the V gene TRBV5-6; D unresolved. V lost 5 bases and J lost 5, with 20 bases in between. Germline CDR1 is SGHDT and CDR2 is YYEEEE. The CDR3 totals 15 residues. CDR3 nucleotide sequence: TGTGCCAGCAGTCGCGGTTCGAGTTGGCCTAACGAGCAGTACTTC. This encodes CASSRGSSWPNEQYF.

The genes are TRBV7-6 and TRBJ2-7, with 7 bases aligning to TRBD2. From germline, CDR1 is SGHVS and CDR2 FNYEAQ. CDR3 length: 16 amino acids. V lost 1 base and J lost 0; bases outside the gene matches: 6. Here the CDR3 DNA reads TGTGCCAGCAGCTTAGAAGCGGGATTCCTCTCCTACGAGCAGTACTTC. It yields the protein CASSLEAGFLSYEQYF.

This clone was seen a single time. The chain recombines TRBV25-1 with TRBJ2-2, with TRBD2 matching 10 bases. Germline lookup yields CDR1 MGHDK and CDR2 SYGVNS. The V and J ends lost 0 bases and 3 bases, in that order; junction bases with no gene match: 4. This CDR3 is built from 17 residues. The CDR3 is CASSEYLAGEYTGELFF. The CDR3 DNA reads TGTGCCAGCAGTGAATATCTAGCGGGAGAGTACACCGGGGAGCTGTTTTTT.

V is TRBV18 and J is TRBJ2-7, with 9 bases matching TRBD1. The V and J ends lost 4 bases and 6 bases, in that order; junction bases with no gene match: 7. The CDR3 totals 14 residues. Germline V gives CDR1 KGHSH, CDR2 LQKENI. The CDR3 here is CASSRRQGEGEQYF. CDR3 nucleotides: TGTGCCAGCTCACGGCGACAGGGGGAAGGCGAGCAGTACTTC.

This clone was recorded once. The V call is TRBV28, the J call TRBJ2-1; possibly TRBD2 for D (6 bases). Germline V gene sequence: CDR1 MDHEN, CDR2 SYDVKM. Trimming cost V 1 base and J 5 bases, with 15 bases left between them. The CDR3 spans 16 residues. In DNA form, the CDR3 reads TGTGCCAGCAGTTTATATGGGGGAGGTCAGGACAATGAGCAGTTCTTC. Residues: CASSLYGGGQDNEQFF.

The chain couples TRBV7-8 to TRBJ2-7; 11 bases agree with TRBD1. Germline lookup yields CDR1 SGHVS and CDR2 FQNEAQ. V was clipped by 2 bases and J by 3 bases; unmatched bases: 3. This CDR3 region has 15 residues. CDR3 sequence: CASSLLGTGGYEQYF. CDR3 DNA sequence: TGTGCCAGCAGCTTATTAGGGACAGGGGGCTACGAGCAGTACTTC.

J is TRBJ2-1 and V is TRBV5-4; 8 nucleotides agree with TRBD2. With V trimmed by 3 bases and J by 5 bases, 7 bases remained unmatched. The V gene's germline CDR1 is SGHNT and CDR2 YYREEE (reference sequence). The CDR3 runs 15 residues. The CDR3 spells CASSSSGGPDNEQFF. CDR3 DNA: TGTGCCAGCAGCTCGTCGGGAGGGCCGGACAATGAGCAGTTCTTC.

The J gene is TRBJ2-2, the V gene TRBV11-1, with TRBD2 matching 13 bases. In germline, CDR1 is SGHAT, CDR2 FQDESV (reference sequence). The CDR3 contains 16 residues. V lost 4 bases, J lost 5 bases, and 4 bases stayed unmatched. Here the CDR3 DNA reads TGTGCCAGCAGCTCGCCGGGACTAGCGGGAACCGGGGAGCTGTTTTTT. This sequence encodes CASSSPGLAGTGELFF.

This sequence joins TRBV4-1 and TRBJ1-1; D is perhaps TRBD1 (6 bases). The CDR3 runs 16 residues. Trimming stripped 1 base from V and 1 base from J, with 13 bases between. Germline V gene sequence: CDR1 MGHRA, CDR2 YSYEKL. The CDR3 DNA reads as TGCGCCAGCAGCCAAGGGACAGCGACCGGGAACACTGAAGCTTTCTTT. As protein: CASSQGTATGNTEAFF.

The chain couples TRBV19 to TRBJ1-5, with D perhaps matching TRBD1 (6 bases). Trimming took off 9 bases at V and 7 bases at J, with 22 bases between the two ends. This CDR3 comprises 15 residues. CDR1 and CDR2 (germline): LNHDA, SQIVND (reference sequence). The CDR3 region is CASRGGRGAGQPQHF. The CDR3, as DNA: TGTGCCAGCCGAGGCGGCCGGGGGGCCGGACAGCCCCAGCATTTT.

This clone was recorded once. The V gene is TRBV11-2, the J gene TRBJ2-1; no clear D gene. Per the germline V gene, CDR1 is SGHAT and CDR2 is FQNNGV. The CDR3 spans 15 residues. V shed 8 bases and J shed 0 bases, with 14 bases lying between them. The CDR3 protein is CASLGKESSYNEQFF. CDR3 nucleotides: TGTGCCAGCTTAGGAAAGGAGAGCTCCTACAATGAGCAGTTCTTC.